What follows are 5 T cell receptor beta chains derived from one specimen sequenced in a study of tumor-infiltrating lymphocytes in primary liver carcinoma. TCR beta cDNA was made from 500 ng total RNA with a constant-region primer. Slightly modified ARM-PCR with three nested multiplex PCR rounds yielded TCR beta libraries. Amplification in the first two PCR rounds was performed using TRBV1-TRBV30 forward primers and a C-beta reverse primer for about 10 cycles each. One entry per CDR3 protein, called by TCRdb with MiXCR from the multiplex PCR reads. Here the sample spans about 210,000 distinct CDR3 sequences, around four fifths being singletons. The tissue used was unsorted bulk material of about 17-33 mg. RNA and DNA were co-extracted from it with the AllPrep DNA/RNA mini kit. Sequencing was done on a sample of tumor tissue from primary liver carcinoma. The source of these receptors is a man aged 40-49 years with primary liver carcinoma and hepatitis B virus infection.

A remark on this clonotype: The CDR3 ends on some other residue instead of the conserved phenylalanine or tryptophan, so this is likely a read error. The chain links TRBV4-3 to TRBJ2-5, with 12 nucleotides matching TRBD2. J was trimmed by 5 bases and V by 1 base; bases with no gene match: 8. The CDR3 loop spans 17 amino acids. Looked up from germline, CDR1 is LGHNA and CDR2 is YSLEER. The CDR3 loop reads CASSQGASGRAGETQYL. The CDR3 nucleotides read TGCGCCAGCAGCCAAGGGGCTAGCGGGAGGGCTGGTGAGACCCAGTACTTG.

Concerning this clonotype itself: Being one base from a much bigger clone, this may be a read error. The V gene is TRBV28, the J gene TRBJ2-1; the match to TRBD2 covers 9 bases. V dropped 8 bases and J dropped 4; count of bases not matched to a gene: 9. Germline V gene data show CDR1 as MDHEN and CDR2 as SYDVKM. This CDR3 comprises 15 residues. CDR3 DNA sequence: TGTGCCAGCCTCGGTCGGACTAGCGATTACAATGAGCAGTTCTTC. It translates to CASLGRTSDYNEQFF. The full variable domain, in which reference TRBV28 and TRBJ2-1 provide the parts outside the CDR3, is DVKVTQSSRYLVKRTGEKVFLECVQDMDHENMFWYRQDPGLGLRLIYFSYDVKMKEKGDIPEGYSVSREKKERFSLILESASTNQTSMYLCASLGRTSDYNEQFFGPGTRLTVL.

Comment on this clonotype: Since the CDR3 does not end with the conserved phenylalanine or tryptophan, this likely comes from a read error. V gene TRBV6-1 combines with J gene TRBJ1-5, with TRBD1 identical over 8 bases. CDR3 length: 17 amino acids. CDR1 is MNHNS, CDR2 SASEGT, per germline. V lost 7 bases, J lost 5 bases, and 16 bases stayed unmatched. CDR3 region: CASIFTFGQGADQPQHS. The CDR3 DNA is TGTGCCAGCATATTCACCTTCGGACAGGGAGCCGATCAGCCCCAGCATTCT.

Comment on this clonotype: Germline is not matched at one junction end, which may reflect a read error. The CDR3 DNA is TGCAGCGTTGGGACTAGCGCGGCAAGCACCAGGGAGCTGTTTTTT. Residues: CSVGTSAASTRELFF. The chain recombines TRBV29-1 with TRBJ2-2; TRBD2 aligns across 9 bases. CDR3 size: 15 residues. Germline CDR1 and CDR2: SQVTM and ANQGSEA.

The chain recombines TRBV4-1 with TRBJ2-5; 11 positions match TRBD2. The J segment lost 5 bases and the V segment lost 3 bases, leaving 11 bases of the junction unmatched. The CDR3 is made up of 17 amino acids. Germline V gene sequence: CDR1 MGHRA, CDR2 YSYEKL. CDR3 amino acids: CASSHLNLAGGPETQYF. Written as DNA, the CDR3 is TGCGCCAGCAGCCATCTAAACCTAGCGGGAGGACCTGAGACCCAGTACTTC.